The T cell receptor (beta chain) described here comes from a study of blood T cell repertoires in COVID-19. The CDR3 covers 12 residues. V lost 11 bases and J lost 4, with 12 bases in between. Germline values: CDR1 SEHNR, CDR2 FQNEAQ (reference sequence). This clone came up a few times. This table comes from immunoSEQ multiplex PCR, and its TCRdb copy is limited to in-frame clones, with some not included. The sample has about 100,000 clones; roughly 72% are singletons. What was sequenced was peripheral blood. The sequence came from a man older than 75 with acute or convalescent COVID-19. This chain uses TRBV7-9 with TRBJ2-1, with D unresolved. The CDR3 region has the DNA TGTGCCCTCGAGTCCGGGTACAATGAGCAGTTCTTC. This encodes CALESGYNEQFF.